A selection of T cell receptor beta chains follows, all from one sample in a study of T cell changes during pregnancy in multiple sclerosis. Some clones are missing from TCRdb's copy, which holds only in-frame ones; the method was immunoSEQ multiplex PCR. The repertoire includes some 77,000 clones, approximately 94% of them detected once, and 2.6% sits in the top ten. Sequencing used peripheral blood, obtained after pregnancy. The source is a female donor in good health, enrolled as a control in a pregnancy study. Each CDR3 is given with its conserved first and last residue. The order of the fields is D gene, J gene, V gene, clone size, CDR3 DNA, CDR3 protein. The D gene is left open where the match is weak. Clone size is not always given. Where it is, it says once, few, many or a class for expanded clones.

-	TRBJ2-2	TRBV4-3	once	TGCGCCAGCAGCCCCCGGAGCACCGGGGAGCTGTTTTTT	CASSPRSTGELFF
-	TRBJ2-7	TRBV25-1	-	TGTGCCAGCGGCGAGTACAGGGGACTCGAGCAGTACTTC	CASGEYRGLEQYF
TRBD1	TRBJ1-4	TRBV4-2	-	TGTGCCAGCAGCCAAGATTTGGGGACAGGGGGTTTTAATGAAAAACTGTTTTTT	CASSQDLGTGGFNEKLFF
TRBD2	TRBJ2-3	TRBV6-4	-	TGTGCCAGCAGAGGTGGGAGGGGCGGGGGGGATAGCACAGATACGCAGTATTTT	CASRGGRGGGDSTDTQYF
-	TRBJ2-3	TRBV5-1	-	TGCGCCAGCAGCTCGCCCCGAGGATCAGATACGCAGTATTTT	CASSSPRGSDTQYF
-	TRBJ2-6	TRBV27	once	TGTGCCAGCAGTTTCCGTCGGAGTACTGGGGCCAACGTCCTGACTTTC	CASSFRRSTGANVLTF
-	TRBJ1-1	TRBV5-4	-	TGTGCCAGCAGCTCCGACAGGTTTGGTGAAGCTTTCTTT	CASSSDRFGEAFF
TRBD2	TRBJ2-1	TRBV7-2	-	TGTGCCAGCACCTCTGGAGGCGGGACTAGGGTAGCCACTAATGAGCAGTTCTTC	CASTSGGGTRVATNEQFF
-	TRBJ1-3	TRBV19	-	TGTGCCAGTAGAGGAGGGGCCGGAAAGGGAACCATATATTTT	CASRGGAGKGTIYF
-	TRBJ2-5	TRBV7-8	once	TGTGCCAGCAGCTTAGCGCGACTATTGGCAGCGGAGACCCAGTACTTC	CASSLARLLAAETQYF
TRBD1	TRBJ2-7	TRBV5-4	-	TGTGCCAGCAGCTTGGTACTCGGGACAGGGACCTCCTACGAGCAGTACTTC	CASSLVLGTGTSYEQYF
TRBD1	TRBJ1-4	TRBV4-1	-	TGCGCCAGCAGCCGACCCCGCGGACAGGGGGGGTGGGCTAATGAAAAACTGTTTTTT	CASSRPRGQGGWANEKLFF
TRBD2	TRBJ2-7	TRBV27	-	TGTGCCAGCCGTCGGACTAGCGGGTTCCGCCTAGACGAGCAGTACTTC	CASRRTSGFRLDEQYF
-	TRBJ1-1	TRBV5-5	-	TGTGCCAGCAGCTTGGACCGACTGAGGATGGGCACTGAAGCTTTCTTT	CASSLDRLRMGTEAFF
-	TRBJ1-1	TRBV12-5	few	TGTGCTAGTGGTTTGGTCCGGGGTACTGAAGCTTTCTTT	CASGLVRGTEAFF
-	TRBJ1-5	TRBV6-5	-	TGTGCCAGCCATAATCAAGAGTATCAGCCCCAGCATTTT	CASHNQEYQPQHF
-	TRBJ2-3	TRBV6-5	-	TGTGCCAGCAGACTGGGGCCTTCAGGGTCAGATACGCAGTATTTT	CASRLGPSGSDTQYF
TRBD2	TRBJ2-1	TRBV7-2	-	TGTGCCAGCAGCTTAGCCCGCGGGGGGGCCCCTATTTTGAGTGAGCAGTTCTTC	CASSLARGGAPILSEQFF
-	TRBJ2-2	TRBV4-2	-	TGTGCCAGCACAGGGGTGTCGGACACCGGGGAGCTGTTTTTT	CASTGVSDTGELFF
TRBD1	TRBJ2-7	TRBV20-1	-	TGCAGTGCACCCGACAGGGACGAGCAGTACTTC	CSAPDRDEQYF
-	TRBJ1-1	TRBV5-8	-	TGTGCCAGCAGCTTGGGGCAGGGGCGCGCGGAGGACACTGAAGCTTTCTTT	CASSLGQGRAEDTEAFF
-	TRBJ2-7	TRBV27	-	TGTGCCAGCAGTTTTGTCTACAGCTACGAGCAGTACTTC	CASSFVYSYEQYF
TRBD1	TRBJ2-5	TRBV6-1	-	TGTGCCAGCAAGACAGGGGAAGAGACCCAGTACTTC	CASKTGEETQYF
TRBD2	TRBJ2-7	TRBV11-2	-	TGTGCCAGCAGCTTAGATCTGGGACTAGCGGGGGCAGGGGAGCAGTACTTC	CASSLDLGLAGAGEQYF
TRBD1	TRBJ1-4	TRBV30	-	TGTGCCTTATCAGGGGGCGGTGAAAAACTGTTTTTT	CALSGGGEKLFF
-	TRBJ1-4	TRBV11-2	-	TGTGCCAGCAGGAGCGGCGGCGGGAAACTGTTTTTT	CASRSGGGKLFF
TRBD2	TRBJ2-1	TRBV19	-	TGTGCCAGTAGTGACGGGGGGGCCCCCAATGAGCAGTTCTTC	CASSDGGAPNEQFF
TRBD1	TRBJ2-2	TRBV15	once	TGTGCCACCAGCAGTAGACAGGGGAGCGGGGAGCTGTTTTTT	CATSSRQGSGELFF
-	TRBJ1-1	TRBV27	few	TGTGCCAGTCGTCCGACAGCTAACACTGAAGCTTTCTTT	CASRPTANTEAFF
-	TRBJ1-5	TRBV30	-	TGTGCCTGGAGGGGCGGGGTAAGTCAGCCCCAGCATTTT	CAWRGGVSQPQHF
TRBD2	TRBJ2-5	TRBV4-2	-	TGTGCCAGCAGCCAAGAACGGTGGGGCGGGGGGGGTTTAGAGACCCAGTACTTC	CASSQERWGGGGLETQYF
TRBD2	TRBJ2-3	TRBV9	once	TGTGCCAGCAGCGTAACTAGCGGGAACACAGATACGCAGTATTTT	CASSVTSGNTDTQYF
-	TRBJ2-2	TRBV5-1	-	TGCGCCAGCAGCTTGCTCGGTTATACCGGGGAGCTGTTTTTT	CASSLLGYTGELFF
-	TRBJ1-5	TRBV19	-	TGTGCCAGTAAGGGGGTAGTTCACGGTCAGCCCCAGCATTTT	CASKGVVHGQPQHF
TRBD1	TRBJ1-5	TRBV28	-	TGTGCCAGCAAGGGACAGGGGGTCGGTCAGCCCCAGCATTTT	CASKGQGVGQPQHF
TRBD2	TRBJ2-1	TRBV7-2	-	TGTGCCAGCAGCCTGTGGGGACTAGCGGGCAATGAGCAGTTCTTC	CASSLWGLAGNEQFF
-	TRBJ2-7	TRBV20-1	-	TGCAGTGCTAGATGGAGCTACGAGCAGTACTTC	CSARWSYEQYF
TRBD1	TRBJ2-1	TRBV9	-	TGTGCCAGCAGCGTACAGGGGGAGTTCTACAATGAGCAGTTCTTC	CASSVQGEFYNEQFF
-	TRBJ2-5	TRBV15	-	TGTGCCACCAGCAGAGATCAGGAGACCCAGTACTTC	CATSRDQETQYF
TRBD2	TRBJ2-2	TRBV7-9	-	TGTGCCAGCAGCTTAATCTTCCTAGCGGGGGGTCTGGGCACCGGGGAGCTGTTTTTT	CASSLIFLAGGLGTGELFF
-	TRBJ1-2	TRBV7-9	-	TGTGCCAGCAGCTTACGACAGGATTGGGATGGCTACACCTTC	CASSLRQDWDGYTF
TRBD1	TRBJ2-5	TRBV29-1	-	TGCAGCGTTCCCGGACAGGCGGAAGAGACCCAGTACTTC	CSVPGQAEETQYF
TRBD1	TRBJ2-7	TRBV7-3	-	TGTGCCAGCAGCTTGTTGGGACAGGGCTACGAGCAGTACTTC	CASSLLGQGYEQYF
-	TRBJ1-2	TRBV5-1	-	TGCGCCAGCAGCTTGTTTAGTCTGAACTATGGCTACACCTTC	CASSLFSLNYGYTF
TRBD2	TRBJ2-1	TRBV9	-	TGTGCCAGCAGCGAGGGACTAGCGGGAGTTAGAAGTGAGCAGTTCTTC	CASSEGLAGVRSEQFF
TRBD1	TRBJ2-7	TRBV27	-	TGTGCCAGCAGAGTTGGCCACAGGGGGCCCTACGAGCAGTACTTC	CASRVGHRGPYEQYF
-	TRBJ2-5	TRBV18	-	TGTGCCAGCTCACCCTCTCAGGATGGAGAGACCCAGTACTTC	CASSPSQDGETQYF
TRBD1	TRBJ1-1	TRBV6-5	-	TGTGCCAGCAGTTACTCGAGAACAGGGGGGAGGACTGAAGCTTTCTTT	CASSYSRTGGRTEAFF
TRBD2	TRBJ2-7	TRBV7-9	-	TGTGCCAGCAGCCCCGGACTAGCGGGAGAGTACGAGCAGTACTTC	CASSPGLAGEYEQYF
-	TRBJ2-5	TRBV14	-	TGTGCCAGCAGCCAAGTCCTCCAAGAGACCCAGTACTTC	CASSQVLQETQYF
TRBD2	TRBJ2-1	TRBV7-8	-	TGTGCCAGCAGCTTCCTTAGCGGGACCCTCTACAATGAGCAGTTCTTC	CASSFLSGTLYNEQFF
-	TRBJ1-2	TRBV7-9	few	TGTGCCAGCAGCCTTAGTTCAGCGGGGATCTATGGCTACACCTTC	CASSLSSAGIYGYTF
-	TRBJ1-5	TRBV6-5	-	TGTGCCAGCAGCTTATCCGGGACAACCAATCAGCCCCAGCATTTT	CASSLSGTTNQPQHF
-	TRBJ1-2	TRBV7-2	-	TGTGCCAGCAGCTTTGGGAGACGGGGCTACACCTTC	CASSFGRRGYTF